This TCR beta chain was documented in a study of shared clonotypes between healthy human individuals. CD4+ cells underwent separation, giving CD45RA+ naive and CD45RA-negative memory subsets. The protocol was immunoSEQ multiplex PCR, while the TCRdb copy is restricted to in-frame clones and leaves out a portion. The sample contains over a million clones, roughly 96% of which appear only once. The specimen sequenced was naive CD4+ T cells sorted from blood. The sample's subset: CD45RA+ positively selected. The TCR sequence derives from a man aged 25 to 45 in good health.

This chain's CDR3 is CASKLDGNERISNQPQHF. Here the CDR3 DNA reads TGTGCCAGTAAATTGGACGGGAATGAGCGTATAAGCAATCAGCCCCAGCATTTT. J is TRBJ1-5 and V is TRBV19; no firm D call. This CDR3 contains 18 residues. Germline values: CDR1 LNHDA, CDR2 SQIVND (reference sequence). The V and J ends lost 7 bases and 1 base respectively, with 23 bases between them.